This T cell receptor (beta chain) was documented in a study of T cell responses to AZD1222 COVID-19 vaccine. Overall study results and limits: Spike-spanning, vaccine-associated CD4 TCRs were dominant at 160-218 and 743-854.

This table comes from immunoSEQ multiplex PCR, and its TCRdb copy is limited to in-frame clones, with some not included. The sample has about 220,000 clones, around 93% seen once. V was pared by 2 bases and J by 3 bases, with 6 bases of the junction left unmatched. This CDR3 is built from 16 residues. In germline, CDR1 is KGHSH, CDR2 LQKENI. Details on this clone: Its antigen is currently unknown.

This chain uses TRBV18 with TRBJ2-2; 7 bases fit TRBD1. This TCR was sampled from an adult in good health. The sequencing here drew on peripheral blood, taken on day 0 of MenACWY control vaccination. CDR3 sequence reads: CASSPRQGYDTGELFF. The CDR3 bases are TGTGCCAGCTCACCAAGACAGGGTTATGACACCGGGGAGCTGTTTTTT.